These 22 T cell receptor beta chains originate from one sample sequenced in a study of cytomegalovirus exposure and HLA in healthy donors. In the PCR, 60 Vbeta and 13 Jbeta primers were used. Measured with immunoSEQ multiplex PCR; TCRdb has only the in-frame clones, and not every one. The sample lists about 190,000 clones; approximately 81% were seen once. Sequenced material: PBMCs. These receptor sequences come from a boy aged 5-17 years in good health and CMV-seronegative.

The J gene is TRBJ2-3, the V gene TRBV4-3; D is unclear. Germline CDR1 LGHNA, CDR2 YSLEER. CDR3 length: 16 residues. Trimming removed 0 bases from V and 3 bases from J, with 13 bases in between. CDR3 region: CASSQDTHRMTDTQYF. Here the CDR3 DNA reads TGCGCCAGCAGCCAAGATACCCATAGAATGACAGATACGCAGTATTTT.

The V gene is TRBV7-2, the J gene TRBJ2-3, with 8 positions matching TRBD2. With V trimmed by 1 base and J by 3 bases, 9 bases remained unmatched. This CDR3 is built from 17 residues. Per germline, CDR1 SGHTA and CDR2 FQGNSA. The CDR3 DNA follows: TGTGCCAGCAGCTTAGAGGGTCTAGGGACTAGGACAGATACGCAGTATTTT. Translated: CASSLEGLGTRTDTQYF. Complete variable domain (other parts from reference TRBV7-2 and TRBJ2-3): GAGVSQSPSNKVTEKGKDVELRCDPISGHTALYWYRQSLGQGLEFLIYFQGNSAPDKSGLPSDRFSAERTGGSVSTLTIQRTQQEDSAVYLCASSLEGLGTRTDTQYFGPGTRLTVL.

V usage is TRBV10-3 and J usage is TRBJ2-7; a weak D match, TRBD1 (5 bases). V lost 10 bases and J 3 bases, leaving 13 bases between the germline ends. CDR1 is ENHRY, CDR2 SYGVKD, per germline. The length of the CDR3 is 12 residues. The CDR3 nucleotides read TGTGCCAGCGCATCAGACAGCTACGAGCAGTACTTC. Translation: CASASDSYEQYF.

J is TRBJ1-2 and V is TRBV10-3; 10 positions agree with TRBD1. V shed 8 bases and J 8 bases; nucleotides not matched to a gene: 8. This CDR3 contains 13 residues. Looked up from germline, CDR1 is ENHRY and CDR2 is SYGVKD. The CDR3: CAIGGQGDRGYTF. CDR3 nucleotide sequence: TGTGCCATCGGTGGACAGGGGGATCGGGGCTACACCTTC.

V and J are TRBV7-8 and TRBJ1-5; D might be TRBD1 (5 bases). This CDR3 spans 15 amino acids. Per germline, CDR1 SGHVS and CDR2 FQNEAQ. Trimming removed 1 base from V and 3 bases from J, with 10 bases in between. The CDR3 sequence: CASSLETGFNQPQHF. The CDR3 DNA follows: TGTGCCAGCAGCTTAGAAACAGGTTTCAATCAGCCCCAGCATTTT. Complete variable domain (other parts from reference TRBV7-8 and TRBJ1-5): GAGVSQSPRYKVAKRGQDVALRCDPISGHVSLFWYQQALGQGPEFLTYFQNEAQLDKSGLPSDRFFAERPEGSVSTLKIQRTQQEDSAVYLCASSLETGFNQPQHFGDGTRLSIL.

The chain links TRBV9 to TRBJ1-6; D might be TRBD1 (5 bases). Germline-derived CDR1 and CDR2 are SGDLS and YYNGEE. This CDR3 has 17 amino acids. V was trimmed by 3 bases and J by 0 bases, leaving 13 bases between them. The CDR3 coding sequence is TGTGCCAGCAGCGGGGGGGGAGTAAGCTCCTATAATTCACCCCTCCACTTT. Translation gives CASSGGGVSSYNSPLHF.

The rearrangement uses TRBV19 and TRBJ2-1; 7 bases agree with TRBD2. The CDR3 runs 16 residues. With 4 bases clipped from V and 4 bases from J, the junction kept 10 bases outside the gene matches. Germline values: CDR1 LNHDA, CDR2 SQIVND (reference sequence). CDR3 in amino acids: CASSSALAEQYNEQFF. The CDR3 DNA is TGTGCCAGTAGTAGTGCTCTAGCGGAGCAGTACAATGAGCAGTTCTTC.

This clone appeared once. V gene TRBV25-1 combines with J gene TRBJ1-2; no definite D call. Germline lookup yields CDR1 MGHDK and CDR2 SYGVNS. V was trimmed by 2 bases and J by 5 bases, leaving 6 bases between them. This CDR3 contains 12 residues. CDR3 coding DNA: TGTGCCAGCAGTGAACGGGGATATGGCTACACCTTC. Its protein product is CASSERGYGYTF.

The V call is TRBV19, the J call TRBJ2-1; 7 bases align to TRBD1. This CDR3 region has 14 residues. V lost 8 bases and J lost 8; bases outside the gene matches: 12. CDR1 and CDR2 (germline): LNHDA, SQIVND (reference sequence). CDR3 nucleotides: TGTGCCAGTCACGGGACAGAGAGGGCATATGAGCAGTTCTTC. Amino acid sequence: CASHGTERAYEQFF.

The gene calls are TRBV7-9 and TRBJ2-5; 7 bases align to TRBD2. Trimming took 1 base from V and 4 from J; bases not matched to a gene: 6. Germline lookup yields CDR1 SEHNR and CDR2 FQNEAQ (reference sequence). This CDR3 region has 15 residues. CDR3 bases: TGTGCCAGCAGCTTAGTCCTGTCTAGCGGAGAGACCCAGTACTTC. Translated, it gives CASSLVLSSGETQYF.

The V call is TRBV19, the J call TRBJ1-2; 8 bases match TRBD1. V trimming: 5 bases; J trimming: 6 bases; junction bases outside the gene matches: 8. CDR1 is LNHDA, CDR2 SQIVND, per germline (reference sequence). The CDR3 consists of 14 residues. The CDR3 protein is CASSPQGTGHGYTF. The CDR3 coding sequence is TGTGCCAGTAGTCCCCAAGGGACAGGTCATGGCTACACCTTC.

This clone occurred once. The chain employs TRBV28 and TRBJ1-5; unclear D gene. CDR3 size: 15 residues. The V end lost 7 bases, the J end lost 9 bases, and 22 bases lay between the germline ends. The germline gives CDR1 MDHEN, CDR2 SYDVKM. This chain's CDR3 is CASTTPMGGRGPQHF. The CDR3 nucleotides are TGTGCCAGCACCACACCCATGGGCGGGCGGGGGCCCCAGCATTTT.

The chain joins TRBV28 to TRBJ2-5; D not resolved. The CDR3 loop spans 16 amino acids. Germline V gene lookup returns CDR1 MDHEN and CDR2 SYDVKM. Trimming shortened V by 2 bases and J by 7 bases, and 20 bases separated the two germline ends. CDR3 bases: TGTGCCAGCAGTTTAGCCCAAGTCGGCCCATCGGGGACCCAGTACTTC. Translation: CASSLAQVGPSGTQYF. Complete variable domain (other parts from reference TRBV28 and TRBJ2-5): DVKVTQSSRYLVKRTGEKVFLECVQDMDHENMFWYRQDPGLGLRLIYFSYDVKMKEKGDIPEGYSVSREKKERFSLILESASTNQTSMYLCASSLAQVGPSGTQYFGPGTRLLVL.

The chain links TRBV30 to TRBJ2-7; TRBD1 matches at 11 bases. With 3 bases clipped from V and 0 bases from J, the junction kept 10 bases outside the gene matches. Germline CDR1 is GTSNPN and CDR2 is SVGIG (reference sequence). This CDR3 has 17 residues. The CDR3 DNA is TGTGCCTGGAGGTATACTGCGGGACAGGGGGTCTCCTACGAGCAGTACTTC. Amino acids: CAWRYTAGQGVSYEQYF.

The chain links TRBV4-3 to TRBJ1-2; D remains unclear. This CDR3 is built from 14 residues. Germline V lookup: CDR1 LGHNA, CDR2 YSLEER. V lost 1 base, J lost 3 bases, and 9 bases lay in between. The CDR3 is CASSQGRLYYGYTF. As DNA, the CDR3 is TGCGCCAGCAGCCAAGGTAGACTGTACTATGGCTACACCTTC.

The J gene is TRBJ1-1, the V gene TRBV7-6, with unresolved D. Trimming removed 5 bases at V and 2 bases at J, with 9 bases between. This CDR3 is 13 amino acids long. Germline CDR1 is SGHVS and CDR2 is FNYEAQ. Here the CDR3 DNA reads TGTGCCAGCAGCGCGAGGTTTAACACTGAAGCTTTCTTT. Translated, it gives CASSARFNTEAFF.

Comment on this clone: A read error may account for a junction end that differs from germline. This sequence joins TRBV5-6 and TRBJ2-2, with D perhaps matching TRBD2 (6 bases). This CDR3 has 14 residues. CDR1 is SGHDT and CDR2 is YYEEEE in the germline V gene. The CDR3 coding sequence is TGTGCCAGCAGCTTTCAGGTGACCACCGGGGGGCTGTTTTTT. This translates into CASSFQVTTGGLFF.

J is TRBJ2-1 and V is TRBV5-5; unclear D gene. Germline assignment: CDR1 SGHKS and CDR2 YYEKEE (reference sequence). The V end lost 6 bases, the J end lost 6 bases, and 4 bases lay between the germline ends. This CDR3 contains 10 residues. CDR3 sequence (DNA): TGTGCCAGCATCCTCAATGAGCAGTTCTTC. Its protein product is CASILNEQFF.

This chain connects TRBV4-1 to TRBJ1-2, with D perhaps TRBD1 (6 bases). CDR1 and CDR2 from the germline V gene are MGHRA and YSYEKL. Trimming removed 0 bases from V and 4 bases from J, with 24 bases in between. The CDR3 length is 19 residues. The CDR3 nucleotides are TGCGCCAGCAGCCAAGAGGGGAGGGGGGATTTCCGGGTACTCTATGGCTACACCTTC. Translation gives CASSQEGRGDFRVLYGYTF.

The CDR3 DNA reads TGTGCCATCAAGGCGGGGGGGCCAATAGATACGCAGTATTTT. This codes for CAIKAGGPIDTQYF. V and J are TRBV10-3 and TRBJ2-3; 9 positions agree with TRBD2. Germline V gene lookup returns CDR1 ENHRY and CDR2 SYGVKD. Trimming removed 7 bases from V and 5 bases from J; junction bases left unmatched: 7. The CDR3 spans 14 residues.

This clone was counted between two and nine times. The V gene is TRBV28, the J gene TRBJ2-5; 7 bases line up with TRBD1. This CDR3 spans 11 amino acids. The germline V gene encodes CDR1 MDHEN and CDR2 SYDVKM. The J segment lost 5 bases and the V segment lost 8 bases, leaving 2 bases of the junction unmatched. This CDR3 is CASSRGETQYF. The DNA of the CDR3 is TGTGCCAGCTCCAGGGGGGAGACCCAGTACTTC.

This clone was counted a few times. The chain carries TRBV7-3 and TRBJ1-1; D uncertain. CDR1 and CDR2 from the germline V gene are SGHTA and FQGTGA. V lost 5 bases to trimming and J lost 3 bases, with 10 bases between them. This CDR3 is 13 amino acids long. CDR3 coding DNA: TGTGCCAGCAGCACCGCCTCGGACACTGAAGCTTTCTTT. It specifies CASSTASDTEAFF.